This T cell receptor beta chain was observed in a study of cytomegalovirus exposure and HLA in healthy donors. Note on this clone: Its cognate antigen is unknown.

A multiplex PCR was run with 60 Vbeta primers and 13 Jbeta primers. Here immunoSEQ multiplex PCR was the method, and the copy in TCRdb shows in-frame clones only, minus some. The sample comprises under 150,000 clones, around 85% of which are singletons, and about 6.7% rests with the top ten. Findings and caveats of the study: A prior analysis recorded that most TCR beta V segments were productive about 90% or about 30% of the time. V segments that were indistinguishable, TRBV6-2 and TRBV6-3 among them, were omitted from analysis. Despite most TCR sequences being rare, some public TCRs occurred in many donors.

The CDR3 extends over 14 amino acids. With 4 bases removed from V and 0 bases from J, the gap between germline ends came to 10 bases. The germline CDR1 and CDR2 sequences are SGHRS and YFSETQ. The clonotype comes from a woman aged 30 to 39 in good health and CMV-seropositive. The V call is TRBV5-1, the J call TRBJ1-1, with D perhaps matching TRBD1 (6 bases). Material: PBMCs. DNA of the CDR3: TGCGCCAGCAGCCAGGACAGTATGAACACTGAAGCTTTCTTT. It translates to CASSQDSMNTEAFF.